This T cell receptor (beta chain) was documented in a study of pediatric ulcerative colitis. Study outcomes and limitations: Some T cells in rectal biopsies may come from blood, especially with overt colitis. A couple of patients' blood samples yielded substantially fewer templates. Clonal expansions reduced rectal repertoire diversity in acute severe colitis. Two rectal CDR3 clonotypes occurred in all ulcerative colitis patients.

TCRdb's copy holds only in-frame clones and misses some; the assay was immunoSEQ multiplex PCR. Here the sample spans 30,000 to 40,000 clones, about three quarters being singletons. The CDR3 has 13 residues. Germline V CDR1 and CDR2: MNHNY, SVGAGI (reference sequence). Trimming shortened V by 5 bases and J by 5 bases, and 13 bases separated the two germline ends. As for this clone: The antigen remains unidentified.

During colonoscopy, one to two rectal pinch biopsies were collected. Sequenced material: gut tissue. The sequence was obtained from a boy between 10 and 17 years old with mild ulcerative colitis. The chain employs TRBV6-6 and TRBJ2-7, with D maybe TRBD2 (6 bases). This CDR3 reads CASSRGGVDEQYF. The CDR3 bases are TGTGCCAGCAGTCGAGGCGGGGTCGACGAGCAGTACTTC.